Following are 10 T cell receptor beta chains from one sample sequenced in a study of CD8 T cells in Susac syndrome. RNA in amounts of roughly 0.5 to 1 ug was reverse transcribed with random hexamers. MiXCR, applied by TCRdb to the immunoSEQ multiplex PCR reads, yields one record per CDR3 protein. This table holds fewer than 70,000 distinct CDR3 sequences, just under 95% found once. What was sequenced was CD8+ T cells from PBMCs. These receptors came from a human donor in good health.

The gene calls are TRBV4-1 and TRBJ2-4; maybe TRBD2 (6 bases). Germline CDR1 MGHRA, CDR2 YSYEKL. The germline V and J ends were trimmed by 5 bases and 6 bases, with 17 bases remaining between them. The CDR3 consists of 15 residues. CDR3 protein: CASSWGVAETNIQYF. The DNA of the CDR3 is TGCGCCAGCAGCTGGGGGGTAGCGGAGACAAACATTCAGTACTTC.

The CDR3: CASSFGGGSYNEQFF. In nucleotides, the CDR3 is TGTGCCAGCAGTTTTGGCGGGGGCTCCTACAATGAGCAGTTCTTC. The chain combines TRBV12-3 or TRBV12-4 with TRBJ2-1; 7 positions match TRBD2. After removal of 3 bases from V and 0 bases from J, the junction contained 2 bases not matched to a gene. The CDR3 has 15 residues.

The CDR3 protein is CSAYGGGETQYF. CDR3 in DNA: TGCAGCGCCTACGGGGGAGGAGAGACCCAGTACTTC. V gene TRBV29-1 combines with J gene TRBJ2-5, with D possibly TRBD2 on 6 matching bases. V shed 7 bases and J shed 4 bases, with 13 bases lying between them. Germline loops: CDR1 SQVTM, CDR2 ANQGSEA. This CDR3 region has 12 residues.

CDR3 DNA sequence: TGTGCCAGCAGCGGATATGGGGATACGCAGTATTTT. Amino acid sequence: CASSGYGDTQYF. The chain combines TRBV14 with TRBJ2-3, with D hard to call. In germline, CDR1 is SGHDN, CDR2 FVKESK. The V gene lost 5 bases and the J gene lost 6 bases, with 9 bases spanning the gap. The length of the CDR3 is 12 residues.

J is TRBJ2-2 and V is TRBV29-1; D unclear. The V gene lost 3 bases and the J gene lost 1 base, with 6 bases spanning the gap. This CDR3 region has 13 residues. Germline CDR1 reads SQVTM; CDR2 reads ANQGSEA. This CDR3 is CSVDSVNTGELFF. CDR3 DNA sequence: TGCAGCGTTGACTCCGTGAACACCGGGGAGCTGTTTTTT.

The V gene is TRBV9, the J gene TRBJ2-1; D may correspond to TRBD1 or TRBD2 (7 bases each). Germline V gene lookup returns CDR1 SGDLS and CDR2 YYNGEE. The CDR3 sequence is 17 residues long. With 3 bases removed from V and 0 bases from J, the gap between germline ends came to 16 bases. Written as DNA, the CDR3 is TGTGCCAGCAGCGCAGGGGGGGGTTTAAGCTCCTACAATGAGCAGTTCTTC. The encoded protein is CASSAGGGLSSYNEQFF. The full variable domain, completed using reference TRBV9 and TRBJ2-1, is DSGVTQTPKHLITATGQRVTLRCSPRSGDLSVYWYQQSLDQGLQFLIQYYNGEERAKGNILERFSAQQFPDLHSELNLSSLELGDSALYFCASSAGGGLSSYNEQFFGPGTRLTVL.

This clonotype was seen a handful of times. V and J are TRBV29-1 and TRBJ1-2, with D uncertain. V was shortened by 0 bases and J by 7 bases, with 12 bases between the two germline ends. Germline V gives CDR1 SQVTM, CDR2 ANQGSEA. This CDR3 spans 13 amino acids. CDR3 protein: CSVEDNFTGGYTF. CDR3 nucleotides: TGCAGCGTTGAAGATAACTTTACGGGTGGCTACACCTTC.

The CDR3: CASSYGTGGTGELFF. The CDR3 DNA is TGTGCCAGCAGTTATGGGACAGGGGGGACCGGGGAGCTGTTTTTT. The genes are TRBV27 and TRBJ2-2; 11 positions match TRBD1. V trimming: 4 bases; J trimming: 5 bases; junction bases outside the gene matches: 3. This CDR3 spans 15 amino acids. Germline V CDR1 and CDR2: MNHEY, SMNVEV (reference sequence).

The chain has TRBV30 and TRBJ2-7; the D is unclear. Germline-derived CDR1 and CDR2 are GTSNPN and SVGIG (reference sequence). Between the trimmed V and J ends, which lost 3 bases and 3 bases, there was a span of 15 bases. This CDR3 contains 14 residues. The CDR3 DNA follows: TGTGCCTGGAGCCTCGCGATGGGCAGCTACGAGCAGTACTTC. This sequence encodes CAWSLAMGSYEQYF.

The chain links TRBV7-8 to TRBJ2-5; tentatively, D is TRBD1 (6 bases). The CDR3 sequence is 15 residues long. Trimming stripped 4 bases from V and 4 bases from J, with 16 bases between. Germline V gives CDR1 SGHVS, CDR2 FQNEAQ. The CDR3 is CASSYRRGRGETQYF. CDR3 nucleotide sequence: TGTGCCAGCAGCTACCGCAGGGGTAGAGGAGAGACCCAGTACTTC.